This TCR beta chain was identified in a study of blood T cell repertoires in COVID-19. Overall study: Samples of COVID-19 (acute and convalescent) were obtained from the United States, Italy and Spain. PBMCs, B-cell-depleted T cells, or T cells provided the cDNA or gDNA that made up the material.

As originally analysed: Nucleated cell counts were estimated from reference gene primer amplification. Using immunoSEQ multiplex PCR, the repertoire was profiled, and TCRdb retains in-frame clones only, with some absent. V and J calls and clone size are as listed in that table; D and trimming were resolved from the DNA. The sample has 45,000 to 60,000 clones, 85% to 95% seen once. After removal of 6 bases from V and 2 bases from J, the junction contained 3 bases not matched to a gene. This CDR3 is 14 amino acids long. CDR1 is SGHKS and CDR2 is YYEKEE in the germline V gene (reference sequence). The chain combines TRBV5-5 with TRBJ2-3; 10 bases line up with TRBD2. This sequence was found in a man aged 50-60 years with acute or convalescent COVID-19. Sequencing input: peripheral blood. The DNA of the CDR3 is TGTGCCAGCAATCTAGCGGGAGCCACAGATACGCAGTATTTT. Its translation is CASNLAGATDTQYF.